This entry concerns a single T cell receptor beta chain. The antigen remains unidentified. The V gene's germline CDR1 is MNHEY and CDR2 SVGAGI. The CDR3 contains 16 residues. V lost 2 bases and J lost 7; bases outside the gene matches: 7. This entry is derived from a study of blood T cells in healthy people across ages. Study-level results: Among long-lived donors, naive CD4+ cells were more numerous and diversity higher than in aged donors.

All donors came from Russia, were Caucasian and healthy, and spanned ages about 6 to 100. Using a J-beta primer mix together with a sample-barcoded 5' primer, a second PCR was run for about 6 to 12 cycles. Template switching added a 12-random-nucleotide identifier to every cDNA molecule. TCRdb independently ran MiXCR on the 5' RACE reads; one entry per CDR3 protein. This table holds 1.5 million to 2 million distinct CDR3 sequences, 25% to 30% found once. The V call is TRBV6-5, the J call TRBJ2-2, with TRBD2 matching over 10 bases. The sequencing input was blood. The TCR originated in a woman aged 25 to 39 in good health. In nucleotides, the CDR3 is TGTGCCAGCAGTTACCGCCTAGCGGGGGTCGGCGGGGAGCTGTTTTTT. Translation: CASSYRLAGVGGELFF.